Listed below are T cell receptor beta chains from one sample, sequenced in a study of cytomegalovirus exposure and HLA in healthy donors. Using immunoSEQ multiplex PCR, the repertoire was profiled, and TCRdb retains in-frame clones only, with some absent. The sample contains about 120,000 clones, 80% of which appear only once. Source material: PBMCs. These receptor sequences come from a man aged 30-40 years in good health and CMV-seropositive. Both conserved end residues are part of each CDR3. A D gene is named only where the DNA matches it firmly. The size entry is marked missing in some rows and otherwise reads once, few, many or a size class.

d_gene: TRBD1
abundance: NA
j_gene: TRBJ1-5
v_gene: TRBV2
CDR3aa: CASSERGTGGFMGQPQHF
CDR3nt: TGTGCCAGCAGTGAAAGGGGGACAGGGGGCTTCATGGGACAGCCCCAGCATTTT

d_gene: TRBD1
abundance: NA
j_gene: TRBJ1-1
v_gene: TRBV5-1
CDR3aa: CASSSDRGHWGAFF
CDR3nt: TGCGCCAGCAGCTCGGACAGGGGCCACTGGGGAGCTTTCTTT

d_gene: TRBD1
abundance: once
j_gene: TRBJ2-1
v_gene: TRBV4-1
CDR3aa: CASSPWQGAYNEQFF
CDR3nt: TGCGCCAGCAGCCCCTGGCAGGGGGCCTACAATGAGCAGTTCTTC

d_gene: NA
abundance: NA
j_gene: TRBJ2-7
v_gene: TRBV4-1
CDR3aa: CASSQRVTDYEQYF
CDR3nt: TGCGCCAGCAGCCAACGGGTTACGGACTACGAGCAGTACTTC

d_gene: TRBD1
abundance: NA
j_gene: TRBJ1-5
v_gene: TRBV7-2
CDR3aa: CASSSHGQGASDQPQHF
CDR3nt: TGTGCCAGCAGCTCCCACGGACAGGGGGCGTCTGATCAGCCCCAGCATTTT

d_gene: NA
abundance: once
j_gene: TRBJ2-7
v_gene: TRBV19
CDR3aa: CASSPNRVGEQYF
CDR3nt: TGTGCCAGTAGTCCCAACAGGGTTGGCGAGCAGTACTTC

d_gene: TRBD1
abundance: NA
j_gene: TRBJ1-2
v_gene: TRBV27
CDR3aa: CATGTGPNYGYTF
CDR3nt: TGTGCCACCGGGACAGGGCCAAACTATGGCTACACCTTC

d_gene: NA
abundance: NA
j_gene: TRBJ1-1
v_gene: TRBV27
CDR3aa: CASSYRAGYEAFF
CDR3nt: TGTGCCAGCAGTTACAGGGCAGGGTATGAAGCTTTCTTT

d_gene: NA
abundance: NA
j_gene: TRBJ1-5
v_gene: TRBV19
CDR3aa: CASSIASGNQPQHF
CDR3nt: TGTGCCAGTAGTATTGCGTCCGGCAATCAGCCCCAGCATTTT

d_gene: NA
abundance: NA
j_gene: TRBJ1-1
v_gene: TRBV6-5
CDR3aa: CASSYSMNTEAFF
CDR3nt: TGTGCCAGCAGTTACAGCATGAACACTGAAGCTTTCTTT

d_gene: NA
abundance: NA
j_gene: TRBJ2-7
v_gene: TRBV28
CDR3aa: CASSSGGYEQYF
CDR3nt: TGTGCCAGCAGCTCCGGGGGATACGAGCAGTACTTC

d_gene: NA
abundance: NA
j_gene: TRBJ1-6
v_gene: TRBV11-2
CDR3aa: CASSLTGNSPLHF
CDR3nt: TGTGCCAGCAGCTTAACAGGGAATTCACCCCTCCACTTT

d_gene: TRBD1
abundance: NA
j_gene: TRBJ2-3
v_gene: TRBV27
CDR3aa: CASSTGADTQYF
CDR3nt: TGTGCCAGCAGTACAGGGGCAGATACGCAGTATTTT

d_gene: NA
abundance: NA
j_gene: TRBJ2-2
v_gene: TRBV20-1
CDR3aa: CSARAFGELFF
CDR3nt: TGCAGTGCTAGAGCGTTCGGGGAGCTGTTTTTT

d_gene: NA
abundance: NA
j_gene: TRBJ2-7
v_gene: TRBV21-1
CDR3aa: CASSKGGETPYEQYF
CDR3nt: TGTGCCAGCAGCAAAGGGGGGGAGACACCCTACGAGCAGTACTTC

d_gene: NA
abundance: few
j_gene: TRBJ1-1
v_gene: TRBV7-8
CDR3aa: CASSLFIPGAEAFF
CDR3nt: TGTGCCAGCAGCCTTTTTATCCCAGGGGCTGAAGCTTTCTTT

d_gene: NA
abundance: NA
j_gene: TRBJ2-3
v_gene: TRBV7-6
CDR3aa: CASSLAGGPTDTQYF
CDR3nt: TGTGCCAGCAGCTTAGCGGGGGGGCCTACAGATACGCAGTATTTT

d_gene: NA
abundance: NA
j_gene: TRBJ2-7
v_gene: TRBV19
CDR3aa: CASSASQRSSYEQYF
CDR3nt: TGTGCCAGTAGTGCCTCTCAGAGGAGCTCCTACGAGCAGTACTTC

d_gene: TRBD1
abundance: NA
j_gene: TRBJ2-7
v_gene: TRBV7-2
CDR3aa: CASSLWRTGKHYEQYF
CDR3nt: TGTGCCAGCAGCTTATGGAGGACAGGGAAACACTACGAGCAGTACTTC

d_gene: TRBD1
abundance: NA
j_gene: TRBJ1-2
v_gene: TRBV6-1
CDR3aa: CASSRQGLVYTF
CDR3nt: TGTGCCAGCAGTCGACAGGGTCTGGTCTACACCTTC

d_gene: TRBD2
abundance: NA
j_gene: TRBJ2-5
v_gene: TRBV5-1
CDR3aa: CASTQAGAGIRETQYF
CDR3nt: TGCGCCAGCACCCAAGCGGGGGCTGGGATTCGGGAGACCCAGTACTTC

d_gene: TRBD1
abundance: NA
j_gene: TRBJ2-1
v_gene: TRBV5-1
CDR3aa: CASSLATGGRYNEQFF
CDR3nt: TGCGCCAGCAGCTTGGCCACAGGGGGCAGGTACAATGAGCAGTTCTTC

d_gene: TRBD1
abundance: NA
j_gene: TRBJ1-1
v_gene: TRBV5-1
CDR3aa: CASSSWDRGIDTEAFF
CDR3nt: TGCGCCAGCAGCTCCTGGGACAGGGGAATAGACACTGAAGCTTTCTTT

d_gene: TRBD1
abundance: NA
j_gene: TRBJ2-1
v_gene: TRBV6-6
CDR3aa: CASKARGPYNEQFF
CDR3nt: TGTGCCAGCAAAGCTAGGGGGCCCTACAATGAGCAGTTCTTC

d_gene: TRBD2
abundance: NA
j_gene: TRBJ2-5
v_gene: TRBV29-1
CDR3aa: CSTSGGPRGETQYF
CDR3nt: TGCAGCACCTCGGGGGGGCCGAGGGGAGAGACCCAGTACTTC

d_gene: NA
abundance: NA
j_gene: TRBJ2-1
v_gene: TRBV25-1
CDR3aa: CASIGLATHNEQFF
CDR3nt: TGTGCCAGCATCGGTCTAGCGACCCATAATGAGCAGTTCTTC

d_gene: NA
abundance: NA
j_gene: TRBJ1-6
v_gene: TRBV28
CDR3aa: CASSPAPVEPLHF
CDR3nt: TGTGCCAGCAGCCCTGCCCCCGTAGAACCCCTCCACTTT

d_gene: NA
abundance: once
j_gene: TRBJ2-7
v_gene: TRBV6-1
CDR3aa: CASSGWRGSYEQYF
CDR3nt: TGTGCCAGCAGTGGCTGGAGGGGTTCCTACGAGCAGTACTTC

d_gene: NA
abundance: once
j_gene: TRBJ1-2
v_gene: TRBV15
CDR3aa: CATSREGVWYGYTF
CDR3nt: TGTGCCACCAGCAGAGAAGGGGTTTGGTATGGCTACACCTTC

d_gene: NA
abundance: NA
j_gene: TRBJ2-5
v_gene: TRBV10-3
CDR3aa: CAISESGGTSVQETQYF
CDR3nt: TGTGCCATCAGTGAGTCGGGAGGGACATCGGTCCAAGAGACCCAGTACTTC

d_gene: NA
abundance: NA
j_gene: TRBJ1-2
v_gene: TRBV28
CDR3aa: CASMGFGVREDYGYTF
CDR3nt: TGTGCCAGCATGGGATTCGGTGTCAGGGAGGACTATGGCTACACCTTC

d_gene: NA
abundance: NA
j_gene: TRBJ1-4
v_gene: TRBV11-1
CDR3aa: CASSPGQTVKEKLFF
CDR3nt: TGTGCCAGCAGCCCTGGACAGACCGTGAAGGAAAAACTGTTTTTT

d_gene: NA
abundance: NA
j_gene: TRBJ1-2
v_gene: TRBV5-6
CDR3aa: CASTVTGGTYGYTF
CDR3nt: TGTGCCAGCACCGTTACTGGGGGGACCTATGGCTACACCTTC

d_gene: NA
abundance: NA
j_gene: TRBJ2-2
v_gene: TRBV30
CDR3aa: CAWSRFTEPGELFF
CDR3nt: TGTGCCTGGAGCCGCTTTACGGAGCCCGGGGAGCTGTTTTTT

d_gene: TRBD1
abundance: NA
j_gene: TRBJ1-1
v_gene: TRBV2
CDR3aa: CASSGGTGDTEAFF
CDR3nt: TGTGCCAGCAGTGGGGGGACAGGGGACACTGAAGCTTTCTTT

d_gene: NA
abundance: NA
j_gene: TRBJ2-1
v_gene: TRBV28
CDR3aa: CASSRDRTLNNEQFF
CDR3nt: TGTGCCAGCAGTCGCGACAGGACACTAAACAATGAGCAGTTCTTC

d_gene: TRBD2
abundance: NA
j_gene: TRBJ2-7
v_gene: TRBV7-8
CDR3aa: CASSLATGLEVYEQYF
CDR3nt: TGTGCCAGCAGCTTAGCTACTGGACTAGAGGTTTACGAGCAGTACTTC

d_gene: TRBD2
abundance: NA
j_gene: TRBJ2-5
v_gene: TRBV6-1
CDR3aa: CAGTRGRGGRETQYF
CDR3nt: TGTGCCGGGACAAGGGGGCGGGGGGGCCGGGAGACCCAGTACTTC